This T cell receptor (beta chain) was profiled in a study of blood T cell repertoires in COVID-19. For the study at large: The study drew acute and convalescent COVID-19 samples from the United States, Italy and Spain. Sample material is recorded as cDNA or gDNA derived from T cells, B-cell-depleted T cells, or PBMCs.

In the original analysis: Reference gene primers were amplified, and this amplification served to estimate nucleated cell counts. Some clones are missing from TCRdb's copy, which holds only in-frame ones; the method was immunoSEQ multiplex PCR. Clonal size and the V and J genes are those of that table, whereas D and trimming came from the DNA. This repertoire shows roughly 67,000 clones, around 80% found once; its top ten account for about 24%. V trimming: 2 bases; J trimming: 4 bases; junction bases outside the gene matches: 4. Germline values: CDR1 SGHVS, CDR2 FQNEAQ. The CDR3 contains 14 residues.

Sequencing was carried out using peripheral blood. This receptor was obtained from a human donor in a cohort sampled during active COVID-19. The chain recombines TRBV7-8 with TRBJ1-1, with 7 positions matching TRBD1. The CDR3 DNA reads TGTGCCAGCAGCTTACGACAGGGCTTCACTGAAGCTTTCTTT. Its protein product is CASSLRQGFTEAFF.